The 20 T cell receptor beta chains presented below share a single source sample, sequenced in a study of persistence of HIV-infected CD4 T cells. The antigens of these receptors remain unknown. The immunoSEQ assay was version 4, run in survey mode. Method: immunoSEQ multiplex PCR; TCRdb's copy keeps in-frame clones and lacks some. The repertoire holds tens of thousands of clones, with roughly four fifths as singletons. The stimulus was an HIV-1 Gag 15-mer peptide pool, approximately 0.93 ug/peptide/mL. CD40L/CD69 double-negative CD45RO-high memory CD4+ T cells were collected. The source material was CD4+ T cells sorted from PBMCs after roughly 20-hour stimulation, sampled from a patient who received antiretroviral therapy. These receptor sequences come from an adult woman with HIV who was CMV-seropositive.

The chain joins TRBV30 to TRBJ2-3, with TRBD2 matching over 8 bases. The germline gives CDR1 GTSNPN, CDR2 SVGIG (reference sequence). Trimming removed 0 bases from V and 8 bases from J; junction bases left unmatched: 7. This CDR3 contains 14 residues. CDR3 region: CAWSVQGLVATQYF. As DNA, the CDR3 is TGTGCCTGGAGTGTACAGGGACTAGTCGCTACGCAGTATTTT.

V usage is TRBV5-5 and J usage is TRBJ2-1; the match to TRBD2 covers 8 bases. Germline-derived CDR1 and CDR2 are SGHKS and YYEKEE (reference sequence). With V trimmed by 5 bases and J by 6 bases, 10 bases remained unmatched. The length of the CDR3 is 15 residues. The CDR3 DNA follows: TGTGCCAGCAGGCAGGGACTAGTGGGGCGCAATGAGCAGTTCTTC. Its protein product is CASRQGLVGRNEQFF.

The chain combines TRBV27 with TRBJ2-7, with a possible D match to TRBD1 (9 bases). Germline loops: CDR1 MNHEY, CDR2 SMNVEV (reference sequence). The ends were cut back, 4 bases at V and 4 bases at J, with 23 bases in the middle. CDR3 length: 17 amino acids. The CDR3 is CASSSRGGRTGVYEQYF. The CDR3 DNA follows: TGTGCCAGCAGTTCCCGGGGGGGCAGGACAGGGGTTTACGAGCAGTACTTC.

The chain uses TRBV5-1 and TRBJ2-3; TRBD2 agrees at 7 bases. This CDR3 is built from 15 residues. Per the germline V gene, CDR1 is SGHRS and CDR2 is YFSETQ. With 4 bases clipped from V and 8 bases from J, the junction kept 13 bases outside the gene matches. The CDR3 DNA reads as TGCGCCAGCAGCCCGGGACTGCGCACGGGGGGTACGCAGTATTTT. It specifies CASSPGLRTGGTQYF.

The chain joins TRBV18 to TRBJ2-5; D remains ambiguous. The CDR3 runs 13 residues. The V gene's germline CDR1 is KGHSH and CDR2 LQKENI. V lost 3 bases and J 2 bases, leaving 7 bases between the germline ends. The CDR3: CASSPALQETQYF. The CDR3 DNA sequence: TGTGCCAGCTCACCGGCGCTGCAAGAGACCCAGTACTTC. Filled out from reference TRBV18 and TRBJ2-5, the complete variable domain reads NAGVMQNPRHLVRRRGQEARLRCSPMKGHSHVYWYRQLPEEGLKFMVYLQKENIIDESGMPKERFSAEFPKEGPSILRIQQVVRGDSAAYFCASSPALQETQYFGPGTRLLVL.

The J gene is TRBJ1-1, the V gene TRBV30; unclear D gene. This CDR3 comprises 15 residues. Trimming removed 1 base from V and 8 bases from J, with 20 bases in between. Germline V gene data show CDR1 as GTSNPN and CDR2 as SVGIG (reference sequence). The CDR3 DNA sequence: TGTGCCTGGAGTGGGACCGGCAGGCCCCGATTGGAAGCTTTCTTT. Its protein is CAWSGTGRPRLEAFF.

The V and J genes are TRBV5-1 and TRBJ2-2; D ambiguous. CDR3 length equals 16 residues. Between the trimmed V and J ends, which lost 0 bases and 2 bases, there was a span of 11 bases. Germline-derived CDR1 and CDR2 are SGHRS and YFSETQ. The CDR3 DNA is TGCGCCAGCAGCTTGGGTCCCCGGACCAACACCGGGGAGCTGTTTTTT. This encodes CASSLGPRTNTGELFF.

The chain recombines TRBV5-4 with TRBJ2-5; 11 bases map to TRBD2. Trimming at V came to 4 bases and at J to 5 bases, leaving 10 bases not matched to a gene. In germline, CDR1 is SGHNT, CDR2 YYREEE (reference sequence). This CDR3 has 16 residues. CDR3 nucleotide sequence: TGTGCCAGCAGCAAGAGGCTAGCGGGAGGACGCGAGACCCAGTACTTC. Its protein is CASSKRLAGGRETQYF.

The gene calls are TRBV7-2 and TRBJ2-7, with 7 bases identical to TRBD1. Germline CDR1 is SGHTA and CDR2 is FQGNSA. The CDR3 spans 16 residues. Trimming took 1 base from V and 0 from J; bases not matched to a gene: 6. CDR3 sequence reads: CASSLEATGLSYEQYF. CDR3 DNA sequence: TGTGCCAGCAGCTTAGAGGCGACAGGGCTCTCCTACGAGCAGTACTTC.

The V call is TRBV5-1, the J call TRBJ2-7; TRBD1 agrees at 9 bases. The junction had 14 bases not matched to a gene; V was cut back by 4 bases and J by 3 bases. The CDR3 spans 17 residues. The germline V gene encodes CDR1 SGHRS and CDR2 YFSETQ. CDR3 nucleotide sequence: TGCGCCAGCAGCAACACAGGGGGCGCGAGGGGCAACTACGAGCAGTACTTC. Its protein product is CASSNTGGARGNYEQYF.

The chain uses TRBV24-1 and TRBJ1-5; tentative D call: TRBD1 (5 bases). The CDR3 length is 18 residues. From germline, CDR1 is KGHDR and CDR2 SFDVKD. V lost 3 bases to trimming and J lost 3 bases, with 20 bases between them. The CDR3, as DNA: TGTGCCACCAGTGATGGGGGTCGGGGATTTGGGTACAATCAGCCCCAGCATTTT. This codes for CATSDGGRGFGYNQPQHF.

V is TRBV5-6 and J is TRBJ1-6; 10 positions agree with TRBD1. Germline-derived CDR1 and CDR2 are SGHDT and YYEEEE. V was clipped by 4 bases and J by 7 bases; unmatched bases: 8. The CDR3 loop spans 16 amino acids. The CDR3 sequence: CASSPRQGAQNSPLHF. In DNA form, the CDR3 reads TGTGCCAGCAGCCCGAGACAGGGGGCACAGAATTCACCCCTCCACTTT.

This chain links TRBV5-8 with TRBJ1-4, with TRBD1 identical over 10 bases. Germline V gene sequence: CDR1 SGHTS, CDR2 YDEGEE. V shed 3 bases, J shed 7 bases, and the junction held 3 bases outside the gene matches. The length of the CDR3 is 14 residues. CDR3 sequence: CASSSDRGVEKLFF. The CDR3, as DNA: TGTGCCAGCAGCTCGGACAGGGGGGTTGAAAAACTGTTTTTT.

The V call is TRBV5-6, the J call TRBJ2-1; D call uncertain. The V gene's germline CDR1 is SGHDT and CDR2 YYEEEE. Trimming took off 1 base at V and 14 bases at J, with 10 bases between the two ends. This CDR3 comprises 11 residues. CDR3: CASSLNQKEFF. For the CDR3, the DNA is TGTGCCAGCAGCTTGAATCAAAAGGAGTTCTTC.

The chain joins TRBV21-1 to TRBJ1-1. TRBV21-1 is shown as a pseudogene. There are 15 residues in the CDR3. DNA for the CDR3: TGTGCCAGCACCTCGGGTCCTTCAGGGAACACTGAAGCTTTCTTT. It specifies CASTSGPSGNTEAFF.

The chain joins TRBV19 to TRBJ1-5; D unresolved. Deletions cut 7 bases from V and 8 bases from J, with 15 bases between. This CDR3 has 13 amino acids. The germline CDR1 and CDR2 sequences are LNHDA and SQIVND (reference sequence). CDR3 DNA sequence: TGTGCCAGTAACCACCGACTTGGGGAGCCCCAGCATTTT. This codes for CASNHRLGEPQHF.

The chain carries TRBV11-3 and TRBJ2-3, with D unclear. The CDR3 is made up of 15 amino acids. V lost 5 bases, J lost 4 bases, and 16 bases lay in between. Per germline, CDR1 SGHNT and CDR2 YENEEA. The chain's CDR3 is CASSPGRAISDTQYF. In DNA form, the CDR3 reads TGTGCCAGCAGCCCAGGACGGGCGATTTCAGATACGCAGTATTTT.

This chain uses TRBV7-2 with TRBJ2-7; perhaps TRBD1 as D (6 bases). Trimming removed 5 bases from V and 3 bases from J, with 14 bases in between. The germline CDR1 and CDR2 sequences are SGHTA and FQGNSA. This CDR3 is 14 amino acids long. DNA of the CDR3: TGTGCCAGCAGCATATCGACAGGTAGCTACGAGCAGTACTTC. It translates to CASSISTGSYEQYF.

The CDR3 is CASRKTGGTYEQYF. CDR3 coding DNA: TGCGCCAGCCGAAAGACAGGGGGCACCTACGAGCAGTACTTC. V and J are TRBV5-1 and TRBJ2-5; 10 bases are shared with TRBD1. The J call is doubtful: the DNA matches TRBJ2-7 better. The CDR3 is 14 residues long. Germline CDR1 reads SGHRS; CDR2 reads YFSETQ.

V usage is TRBV6-5 and J usage is TRBJ1-1, with no clear D. The CDR3 consists of 12 residues. The germline gives CDR1 MNHEY, CDR2 SVGAGI. The V end lost 4 bases, the J end lost 7 bases, and 10 bases lay between the germline ends. The CDR3 DNA sequence: TGTGCCAGCAGTTCCAGAGATTTTGAAGCTTTCTTT. It specifies CASSSRDFEAFF.